The text below deals with one TCR beta chain. The antigen this receptor binds is unknown. No much larger clone is present one base from it, and per-base qualities are unavailable. The cohort consisted of fewer than 700 healthy bone marrow donors. At the time of sampling, every cohort member was nominally healthy, though immune exposures that went unrecorded were likely present. The donor tested CMV seronegative and was one of the 352 seronegative cohort members. A peripheral blood sample was collected from each donor, and TCR beta sequencing was performed on peripheral blood mononuclear cells. Genomic DNA extraction from the blood cell samples was performed with the Qiagen DNeasy Blood Extraction Kit. The data originate from a study of cytomegalovirus exposure and HLA in healthy donors (dated by TCRdb to about 2017). Background for the entire study: An earlier analysis of under 600 of the donors reported more than 250 Gb of sequence data and 120 million or so unique TCR beta sequences from about 179 million T cells. About 310 gigabases of sequencing data and approximately 84 million unique TCR sequences were included in an early release covering under 650 HLA-typed donors. The genetic ancestry cluster associated with self-reported Caucasian donors included over 80% of the 300 to 400 genotyped donors. The study aimed to test whether signatures of past pathogen exposure could be identified by cataloging public T cell receptors. Using immunosequencing, the study profiled T cell repertoires from about 620 subjects and related those repertoires to cytomegalovirus serostatus. In addition to the first cohort of 650 to 800 subjects, a separate validation cohort of around 110 different subjects was used. To predict cytomegalovirus infection status, the study combined high-throughput TCR immunosequencing, statistical association of individual TCRs with disease status, and machine learning. A later analysis re-examined previously published TCR beta repertoires from more than 650 donors and added high-resolution HLA genotyping to investigate patterns of TCR occurrence. The later analysis used no new phenotypic data to find candidate immune exposures, relying instead on TCR beta sequences and their occurrence across donors. An earlier analysis of fewer than 750 of the donors used high-throughput TCR beta sequencing to judge whether each TCR beta V gene segment behaved as functional or pseudogenic. Donor age, sex, ethnicity and CMV serostatus were collected together with the repertoire data. A later genetic analysis used genome-wide SNP genotypes for about 60% of the roughly 670 donors, treating that subset as a discovery cohort. All discovery cohort repertoires had been generated on a single sequencing platform. HLA typing included class I and class II loci at four-digit resolution. Typing coverage varied by locus: roughly 620-640 donors for A, B, C, DRB1 and DQB1; under 550 for DQA1; 606 for DPA1; roughly 450 for DPB1. Four to six DR-DQ haplotypes were handled as single units for association and clustering because linkage in the cohort was strong. On average, 235,054 unique TCR beta nucleotide sequences were sequenced per donor among 398 genotyped donors of the cohort, with 15% to 20% of those sequences being non-productive.

According to the germline V gene (reference sequence), CDR1 reads PRHDT and CDR2 reads FYEKMQ. V was cut back by 7 bases and J by 3 bases, leaving a gap of 18 bases between them. The CDR3 covers 15 residues, taking in both the cysteine and the phenylalanine. Here the CDR3 DNA is all that survives: 45 bases in frame from base 1. General findings and caveats noted by the study authors: Across donors, most TCR sequences were observed very rarely, whereas some public TCRs were present in many individuals. A few of the identified cytomegalovirus-associated TCR beta chains were confirmed in vitro to be specific for cytomegalovirus antigens. In a later genetic analysis, fewer N-insertions in productive TCRs were reported among donors in an Asian-associated ancestry cluster than the approximately 670-donor mean. In a later analysis, HLA-associated TCR beta chains showed more clonal expansion and lower generation probabilities than non-associated chains that were equally common. Presence/absence analyses assumed roughly uniform sequencing depth across donors, an assumption that may not hold. In a later analysis, several top co-occurrence clusters were reported to appear linked to parvovirus B19, influenza, CMV and Epstein-Barr virus. In both the original and validation cohorts, the classifier was reported to diagnose cytomegalovirus status with high specificity and sensitivity. The only immune exposure information available for the cohort was CMV serostatus. The authors suggested that the approach could potentially be generalized to other disease states and immunological phenotypes. Seventeen rarely observed V segments, including chromosome 9 orphons, were excluded from the earlier analysis of several hundred of the donors because counts were too low. A group of highly shared sequence variants was considered likely to be a technical artifact of the sequencing pipeline. Some IMGT-functional V segments, including TRBV6-2 and TRBV6-3, could not be told apart with the 87-base-pair reads, so those segments were excluded. In a later genetic analysis, a missense DCLRE1C variant was associated with V-gene and J-gene trimming of TCR beta chains, and the association was replicated in an independent cohort. According to a later analysis, TCR association rates differed among HLA loci, with DRB1 alleles showing the most associated TCRs and HLA-C alleles showing the fewest. At a false discovery rate of 0.05, a later analysis linked about 16,000 TCR beta sequences to specific HLA alleles. A further reported finding was that TCR beta sequences accurately predicted the HLA-A and HLA-B alleles for most subjects in the first cohort. Linkage disequilibrium might explain the correlated functional status among segregating V segments, but an unknown experimental factor could not be ruled out. The study gave a list of over 150 TCR beta chains associated with cytomegalovirus. Broadly in line with IMGT annotations, most TCR beta V segments showed up in productive rearrangements about 87% or about 30% of the time in an earlier analysis of several hundred of the donors. When HLA alleles, especially DR and DQ, strongly co-occurred, TCR associations were difficult to assign to individual alleles. In a later analysis, most CMV-associated TCR beta chains were found to appear HLA-restricted, with HLA associations seemingly driven largely by CMV exposure. Because HLA typing was unavailable for some donors at each locus, only the typed subset was used in association tests. This cohort had only TCR beta chains sequenced, and the lack of alpha or paired-chain data limited which features could be detected.

Libraries were made using the immunoSEQ multiplex PCR assay. The multiplex PCR relied on a mix of 60 forward primers for TCR Vbeta segments and 13 reverse primers for TCR Jbeta segments. The CDR3 region of rearranged TCR beta genes was amplified from genomic DNA with a multiplex PCR assay. On the Illumina HiSeq System, the amplified TCR beta libraries were sequenced as 87-base-pair reads. The authors processed their data as follows. In a later analysis, about 80 million unique TCR beta chains were counted across the approximately 670 repertoires, and approximately 11 million of these chains were shared by at least two donors. Raw reads were error-corrected and collapsed into unique sequences with a nearest-neighbor algorithm that merged closely related sequences to remove PCR and sequencing errors. CDR3 sequences were aligned to IMGT reference sequences to assign V, D and J gene segments. Each retained sequence needed at least a six-nucleotide match to both a V gene segment and a J gene segment. Rearrangements were called productive when the CDR3 lacked stop codons and stayed in frame with V and J; all others were non-productive. CDR3 was defined according to IMGT convention as the region running from the second conserved V-encoded cysteine to the conserved J-encoded phenylalanine. In an earlier analysis of more than 550 of the donors, sequences lacking an unambiguous match to a single V gene segment were excluded. In an earlier analysis of around 590 of the donors, a V segment was called functional when productive rearrangements were above 56.7%, and segregating when the standard deviation between donors exceeded 5%. To diagnose cytomegalovirus status from the catalog of TCR beta chain sequences, a statistical classification framework was built. In a later analysis, V and J genes were assigned by comparing TCR nucleotide sequences against IMGT/GENE-DB human TR gene sequences. A later analysis assigned CDR3 sequences and most-parsimonious VDJ recombination scenarios with the TCRdist pipeline. In a later analysis, each TCR beta chain was defined by its CDR3 amino acid sequence together with its V-gene family, and reads without a unique V-gene family were excluded. In a later analysis, 450 to 600 highly shared, low-generation-probability nucleotide sequences were removed to address suspected cross-contamination and a sequencing artifact. In a later analysis, a clonal expansion index for each public chain was calculated from normalized within-repertoire ranks of inferred template counts. Generation probabilities in a later analysis came from a VDJ recombination model fitted to out-of-frame rearrangements, and those results were checked against IGoR. Hypergeometric tests were used in a later analysis to score TCR-TCR, TCR-HLA and TCR-CMV co-occurrence, with a repertoire-size bias correction applied to the TCR pairs. A later analysis estimated false discovery rates by permuting HLA or CMV assignments 20 times. In a later analysis, co-occurring TCRs were grouped using DBSCAN, with TCRdist sequence similarity added in when clustering inside HLA-allele-positive subsets. Repertoires with fewer than 30,000 or more than 120,000 public chains were left out of co-occurrence clustering, as were a handful of repertoires with anomalous nucleotide sharing. Sourced from immuneACCESS, this table was stored by TCRdb with only in-frame sequences that have V and J called. A share of the clones is absent; for the studies checked, an unresolved V gene accounts for under half, and the remainder has no known explanation. D and trimming come from the DNA, and the V and J calls and clone size come from that table. The sample table contains 150,000 to 170,000 clones; only one count was recorded for around 79% of them. The top ten clones comprise 1.2% to 1.5% of the sample.

The sample taken for sequencing was PBMCs. The clonotype was recovered from a man between 18 and 29 years old in good health and CMV-seronegative. The rearrangement combines TRBV13 with TRBJ1-2; the D gene identity is not certain. CDR3 region: CASNMPFSEDYGYTF. The DNA is as follows: TGTGCCAGCAACATGCCGTTCTCGGAGGACTATGGCTACACCTTC.